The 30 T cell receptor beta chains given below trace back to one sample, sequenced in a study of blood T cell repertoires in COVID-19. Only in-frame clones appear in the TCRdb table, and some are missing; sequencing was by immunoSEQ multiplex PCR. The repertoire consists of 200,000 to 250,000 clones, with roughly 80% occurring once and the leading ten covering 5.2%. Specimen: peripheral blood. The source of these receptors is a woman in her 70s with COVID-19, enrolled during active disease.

This chain's CDR3 is CASSLEVGDKYF. In DNA, the CDR3 is TGTGCCAGCAGCTTAGAAGTGGGAGATAAGTACTTC. The V gene is TRBV7-9, the J gene TRBJ2-4; maybe TRBD2 (5 bases). The CDR3 has 12 residues. CDR1 is SEHNR, CDR2 FQNEAQ, per germline (reference sequence). Trimming cost V 1 base and J 14 bases, with 12 bases left between them.

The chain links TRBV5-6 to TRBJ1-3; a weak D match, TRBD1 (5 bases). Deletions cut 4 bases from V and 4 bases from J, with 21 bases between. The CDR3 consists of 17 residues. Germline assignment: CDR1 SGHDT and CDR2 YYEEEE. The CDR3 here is CASSAGGSGVRGNTIYF. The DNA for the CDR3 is TGTGCCAGCAGCGCCGGTGGTTCGGGGGTGAGGGGAAACACCATATATTTT.

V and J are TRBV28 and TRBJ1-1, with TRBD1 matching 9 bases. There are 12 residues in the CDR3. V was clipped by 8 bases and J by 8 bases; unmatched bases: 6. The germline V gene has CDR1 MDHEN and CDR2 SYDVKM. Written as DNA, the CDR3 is TGTGCCAGCGGATTCGGACAGGGGGAAGCTTTCTTT. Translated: CASGFGQGEAFF.

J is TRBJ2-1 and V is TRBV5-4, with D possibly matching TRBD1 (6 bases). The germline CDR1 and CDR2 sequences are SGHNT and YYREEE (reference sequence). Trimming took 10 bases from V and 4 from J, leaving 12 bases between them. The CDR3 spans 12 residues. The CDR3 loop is CAYKGQYNEQFF. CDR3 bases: TGTGCCTATAAAGGACAGTACAATGAGCAGTTCTTC. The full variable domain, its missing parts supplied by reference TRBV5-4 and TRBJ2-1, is ETGVTQSPTHLIKTRGQQVTLRCSSQSGHNTVSWYQQALGQGPQFIFQYYREEENGRGNFPPRFSGLQFPNYSSELNVNALELDDSALYLCAYKGQYNEQFFGPGTRLTVL.

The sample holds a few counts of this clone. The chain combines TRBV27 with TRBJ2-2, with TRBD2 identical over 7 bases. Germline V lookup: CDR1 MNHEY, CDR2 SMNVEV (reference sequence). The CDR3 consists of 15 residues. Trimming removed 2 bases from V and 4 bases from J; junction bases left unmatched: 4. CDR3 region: CASSLLAAVTGELFF. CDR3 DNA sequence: TGTGCCAGCAGTTTACTAGCGGCAGTCACCGGGGAGCTGTTTTTT.

The CDR3 sequence: CAWSSGTVFYGYTF. CDR3 DNA sequence: TGTGCCTGGAGTTCCGGGACAGTCTTCTATGGCTACACCTTC. The chain has TRBV30 and TRBJ1-2; 7 bases are a match to TRBD1. This CDR3 comprises 14 residues. Germline CDR1 and CDR2: GTSNPN and SVGIG (reference sequence). The ends lost 2 bases at V and 4 bases at J; junction bases unmatched: 7.

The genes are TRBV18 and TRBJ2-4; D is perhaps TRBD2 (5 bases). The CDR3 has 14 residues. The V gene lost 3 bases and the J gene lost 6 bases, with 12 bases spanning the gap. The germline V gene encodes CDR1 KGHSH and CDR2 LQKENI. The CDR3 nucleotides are TGTGCCAGCTCACCCGACCGGCGGGCAAACATTCAGTACTTC. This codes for CASSPDRRANIQYF.

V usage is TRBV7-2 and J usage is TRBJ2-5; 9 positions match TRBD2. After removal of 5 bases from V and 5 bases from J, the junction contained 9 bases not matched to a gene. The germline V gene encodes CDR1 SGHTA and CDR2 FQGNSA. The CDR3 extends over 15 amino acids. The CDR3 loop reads CASSPGTSMEETQYF. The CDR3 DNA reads TGTGCCAGCAGCCCCGGGACTAGCATGGAGGAGACCCAGTACTTC.

The CDR3 loop is CASSPAGLAGGNEQFF. The CDR3 DNA is TGTGCCAGCAGTCCCGCGGGACTAGCGGGAGGAAATGAGCAGTTCTTC. The chain links TRBV7-2 to TRBJ2-1, with 15 bases fitting TRBD2. The CDR3 runs 16 residues. The V gene's germline CDR1 is SGHTA and CDR2 FQGNSA. V trimming: 6 bases; J trimming: 7 bases; junction bases outside the gene matches: 7.

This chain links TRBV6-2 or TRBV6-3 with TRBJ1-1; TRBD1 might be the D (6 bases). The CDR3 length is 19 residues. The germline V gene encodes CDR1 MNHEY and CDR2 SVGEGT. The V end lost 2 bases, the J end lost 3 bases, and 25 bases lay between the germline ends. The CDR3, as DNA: TGTGCCAGCAGTTACACCCACGGGGGGCGTTCATCGTGGGACACTGAAGCTTTCTTT. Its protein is CASSYTHGGRSSWDTEAFF.

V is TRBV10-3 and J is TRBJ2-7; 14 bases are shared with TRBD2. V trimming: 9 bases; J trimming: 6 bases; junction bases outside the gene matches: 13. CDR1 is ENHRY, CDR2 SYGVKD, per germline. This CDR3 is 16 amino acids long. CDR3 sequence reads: CAIGPGGGLAGAEQYF. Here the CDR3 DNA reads TGTGCCATTGGTCCTGGTGGGGGACTAGCGGGAGCCGAGCAGTACTTC.

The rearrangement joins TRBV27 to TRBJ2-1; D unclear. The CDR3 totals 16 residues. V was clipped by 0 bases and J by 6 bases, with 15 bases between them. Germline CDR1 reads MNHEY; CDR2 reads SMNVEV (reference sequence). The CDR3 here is CASSLSRVTGINEQFF. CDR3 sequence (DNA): TGTGCCAGCAGTTTATCGAGAGTTACGGGTATCAATGAGCAGTTCTTC.

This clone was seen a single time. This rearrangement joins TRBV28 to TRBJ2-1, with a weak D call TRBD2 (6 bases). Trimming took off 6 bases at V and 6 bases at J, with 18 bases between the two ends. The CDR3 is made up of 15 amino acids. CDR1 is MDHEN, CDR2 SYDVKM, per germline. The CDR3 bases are TGTGCCAGCAGCTTGGGGGGAGGAGGAGGCAATGAGCAGTTCTTC. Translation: CASSLGGGGGNEQFF.

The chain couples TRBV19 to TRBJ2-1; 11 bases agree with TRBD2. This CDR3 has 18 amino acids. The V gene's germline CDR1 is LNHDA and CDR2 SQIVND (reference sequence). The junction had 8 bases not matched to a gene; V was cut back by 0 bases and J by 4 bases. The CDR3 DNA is TGTGCCAGTAGTATAGAAGGAACTAGCGGGAGTATTTACAATGAGCAGTTCTTC. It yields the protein CASSIEGTSGSIYNEQFF. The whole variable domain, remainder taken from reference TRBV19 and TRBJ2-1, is DGGITQSPKYLFRKEGQNVTLSCEQNLNHDAMYWYRQDPGQGLRLIYYSQIVNDFQKGDIAEGYSVSREKKESFPLTVTSAQKNPTAFYLCASSIEGTSGSIYNEQFFGPGTRLTVL.

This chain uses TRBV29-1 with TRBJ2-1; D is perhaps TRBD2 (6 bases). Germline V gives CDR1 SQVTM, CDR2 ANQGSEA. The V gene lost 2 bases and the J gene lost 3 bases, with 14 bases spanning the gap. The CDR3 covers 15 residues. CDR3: CSVERGTGSYNEQFF. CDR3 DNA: TGCAGCGTTGAACGGGGGACCGGGAGCTACAATGAGCAGTTCTTC.

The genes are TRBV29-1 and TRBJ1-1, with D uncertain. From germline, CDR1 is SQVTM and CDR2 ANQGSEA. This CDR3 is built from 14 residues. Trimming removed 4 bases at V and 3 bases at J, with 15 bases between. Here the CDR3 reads CSVAGGLTDTEAFF. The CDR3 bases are TGCAGCGTTGCTGGCGGTTTGACCGACACTGAAGCTTTCTTT. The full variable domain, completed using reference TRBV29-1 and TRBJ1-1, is SAVISQKPSRDICQRGTSLTIQCQVDSQVTMMFWYRQQPGQSLTLIATANQGSEATYESGFVIDKFPISRPNLTFSTLTVSNMSPEDSSIYLCSVAGGLTDTEAFFGQGTRLTVV.

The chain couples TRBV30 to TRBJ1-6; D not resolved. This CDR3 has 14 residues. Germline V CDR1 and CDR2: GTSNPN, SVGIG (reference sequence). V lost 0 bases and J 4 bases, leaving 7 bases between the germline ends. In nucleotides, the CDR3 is TGTGCCTGGAGTGTACCGGGATATAATTCACCCCTCCACTTT. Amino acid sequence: CAWSVPGYNSPLHF.

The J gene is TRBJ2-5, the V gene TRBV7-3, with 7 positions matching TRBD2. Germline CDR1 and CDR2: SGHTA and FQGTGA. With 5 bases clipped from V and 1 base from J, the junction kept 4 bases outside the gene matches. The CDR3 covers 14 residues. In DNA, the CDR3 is TGTGCCAGCAGCCTTGGACTAGGCCAAGAGACCCAGTACTTC. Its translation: CASSLGLGQETQYF.

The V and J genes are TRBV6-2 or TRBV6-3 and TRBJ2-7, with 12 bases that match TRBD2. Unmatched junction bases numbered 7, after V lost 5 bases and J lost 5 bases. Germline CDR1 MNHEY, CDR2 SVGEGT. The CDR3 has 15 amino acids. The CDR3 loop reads CASSDRTSGTDEQYF. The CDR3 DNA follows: TGTGCCAGCAGTGACCGGACTAGCGGGACCGACGAGCAGTACTTC.

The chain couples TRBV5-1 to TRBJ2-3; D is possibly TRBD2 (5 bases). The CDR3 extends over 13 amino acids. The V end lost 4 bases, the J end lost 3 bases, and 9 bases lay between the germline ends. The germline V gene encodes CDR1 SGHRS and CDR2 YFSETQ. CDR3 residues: CASSLPGTDTQYF. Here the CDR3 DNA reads TGCGCCAGCAGCCTTCCGGGGACAGATACGCAGTATTTT.

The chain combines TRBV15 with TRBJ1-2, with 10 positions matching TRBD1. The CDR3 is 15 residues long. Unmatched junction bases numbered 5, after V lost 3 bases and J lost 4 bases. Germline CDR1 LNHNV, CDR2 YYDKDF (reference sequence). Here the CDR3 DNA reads TGTGCCACCAGCAGCAGACAGGGGGCGGTCTATGGCTACACCTTC. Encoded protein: CATSSRQGAVYGYTF.

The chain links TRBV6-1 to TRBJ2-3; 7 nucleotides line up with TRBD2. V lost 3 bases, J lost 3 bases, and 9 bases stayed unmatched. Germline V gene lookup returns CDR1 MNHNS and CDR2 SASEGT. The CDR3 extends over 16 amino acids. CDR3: CASSDRLADPTDTQYF. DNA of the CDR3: TGTGCCAGCAGTGATCGGCTAGCGGATCCTACAGATACGCAGTATTTT.

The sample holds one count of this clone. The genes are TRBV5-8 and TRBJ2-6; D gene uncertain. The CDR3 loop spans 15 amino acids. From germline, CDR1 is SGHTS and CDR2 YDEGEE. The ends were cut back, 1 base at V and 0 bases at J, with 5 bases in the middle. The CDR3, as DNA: TGTGCCAGCAGCTTGAGGAGCTCTGGGGCCAACGTCCTGACTTTC. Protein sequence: CASSLRSSGANVLTF.

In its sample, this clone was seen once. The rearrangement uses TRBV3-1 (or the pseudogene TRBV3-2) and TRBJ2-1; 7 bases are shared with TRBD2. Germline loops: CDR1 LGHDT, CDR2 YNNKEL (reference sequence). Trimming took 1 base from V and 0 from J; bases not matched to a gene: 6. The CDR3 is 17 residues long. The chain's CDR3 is CASSQGTGGGSYNEQFF. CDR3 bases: TGTGCCAGCAGCCAAGGAACGGGCGGGGGCTCCTACAATGAGCAGTTCTTC.

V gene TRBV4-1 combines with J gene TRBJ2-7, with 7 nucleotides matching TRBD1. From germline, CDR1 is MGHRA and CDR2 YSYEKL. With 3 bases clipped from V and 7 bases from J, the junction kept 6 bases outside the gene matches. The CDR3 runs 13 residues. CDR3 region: CASSHDREREQYF. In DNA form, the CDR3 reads TGCGCCAGCAGCCACGACAGGGAAAGGGAGCAGTACTTC.

Here the CDR3 DNA reads TGTGCCACCAGTGATACCGGGACAGGGACCACTGAAGCTTTCTTT. Translated: CATSDTGTGTTEAFF. The V and J genes are TRBV24-1 and TRBJ1-1; 9 nucleotides align to TRBD1. Looked up from germline, CDR1 is KGHDR and CDR2 is SFDVKD. This CDR3 has 15 residues. V lost 3 bases to trimming and J lost 4 bases; unmatched junction nucleotides: 5.

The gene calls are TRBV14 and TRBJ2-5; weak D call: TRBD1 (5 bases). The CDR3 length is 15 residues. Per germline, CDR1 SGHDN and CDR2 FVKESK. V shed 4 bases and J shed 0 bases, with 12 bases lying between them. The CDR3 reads CASSPLRGNQETQYF. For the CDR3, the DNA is TGTGCCAGCAGCCCGTTAAGGGGAAACCAAGAGACCCAGTACTTC.

The CDR3 protein is CASSLVPELIYNEQFF. CDR3 nucleotides: TGTGCCAGCAGCTTGGTCCCCGAACTTATCTACAATGAGCAGTTCTTC. This chain connects TRBV5-5 to TRBJ2-1; D is unresolved. Germline CDR1 reads SGHKS; CDR2 reads YYEKEE (reference sequence). V lost 0 bases and J lost 3, with 13 bases in between. The CDR3 contains 16 residues.

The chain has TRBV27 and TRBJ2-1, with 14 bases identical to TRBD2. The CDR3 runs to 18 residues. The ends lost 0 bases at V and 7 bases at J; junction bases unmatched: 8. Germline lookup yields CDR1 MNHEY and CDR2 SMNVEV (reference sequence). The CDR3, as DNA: TGTGCCAGCAGTTTATCGTTTTTCAGACTAGCGGGAGGGAATGAGCAGTTCTTC. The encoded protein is CASSLSFFRLAGGNEQFF.

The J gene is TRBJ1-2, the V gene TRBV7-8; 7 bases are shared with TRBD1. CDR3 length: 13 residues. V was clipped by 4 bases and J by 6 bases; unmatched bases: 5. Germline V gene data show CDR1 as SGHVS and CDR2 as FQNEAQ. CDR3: CASSSTGLDGYTF. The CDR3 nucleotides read TGTGCCAGCAGCTCGACAGGGCTCGATGGCTACACCTTC.